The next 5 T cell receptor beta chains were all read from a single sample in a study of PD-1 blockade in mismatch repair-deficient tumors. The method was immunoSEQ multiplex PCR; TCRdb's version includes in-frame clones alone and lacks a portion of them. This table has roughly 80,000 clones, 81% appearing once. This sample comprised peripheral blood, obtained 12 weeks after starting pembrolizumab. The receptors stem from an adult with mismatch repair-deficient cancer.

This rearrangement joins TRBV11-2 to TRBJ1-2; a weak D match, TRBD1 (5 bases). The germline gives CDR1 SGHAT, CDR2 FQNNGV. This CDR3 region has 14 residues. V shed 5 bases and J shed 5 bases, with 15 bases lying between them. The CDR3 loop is CASSRGGGRYGYTF. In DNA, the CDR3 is TGTGCCAGCAGCCGAGGCGGGGGGAGGTATGGCTACACCTTC.

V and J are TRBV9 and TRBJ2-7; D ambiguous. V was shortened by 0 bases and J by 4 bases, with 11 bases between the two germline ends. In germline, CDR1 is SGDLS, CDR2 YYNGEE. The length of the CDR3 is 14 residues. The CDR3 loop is CASSVGIGDYEQYF. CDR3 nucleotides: TGTGCCAGCAGCGTAGGAATAGGTGATTACGAGCAGTACTTC.

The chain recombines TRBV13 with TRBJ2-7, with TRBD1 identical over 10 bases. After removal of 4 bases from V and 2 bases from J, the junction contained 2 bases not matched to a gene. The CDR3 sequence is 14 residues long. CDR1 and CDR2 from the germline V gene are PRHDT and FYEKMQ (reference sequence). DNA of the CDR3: TGTGCCAGCAGCTGGGACAGGGGCACCTACGAGCAGTACTTC. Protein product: CASSWDRGTYEQYF.

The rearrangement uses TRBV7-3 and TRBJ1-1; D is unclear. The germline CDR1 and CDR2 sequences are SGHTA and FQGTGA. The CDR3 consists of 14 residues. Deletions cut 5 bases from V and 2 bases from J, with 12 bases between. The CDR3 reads CASSQAGGNTEAFF. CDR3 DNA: TGTGCCAGCAGCCAAGCGGGAGGCAACACTGAAGCTTTCTTT.

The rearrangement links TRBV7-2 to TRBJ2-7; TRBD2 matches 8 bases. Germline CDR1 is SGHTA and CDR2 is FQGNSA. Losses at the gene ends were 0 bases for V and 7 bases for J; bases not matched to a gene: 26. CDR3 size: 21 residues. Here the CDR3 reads CASSLAVRRGLSGSLGSEQYF. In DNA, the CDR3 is TGTGCCAGCAGCTTAGCGGTTAGGAGAGGACTAAGCGGGAGCCTCGGGAGTGAGCAGTACTTC.